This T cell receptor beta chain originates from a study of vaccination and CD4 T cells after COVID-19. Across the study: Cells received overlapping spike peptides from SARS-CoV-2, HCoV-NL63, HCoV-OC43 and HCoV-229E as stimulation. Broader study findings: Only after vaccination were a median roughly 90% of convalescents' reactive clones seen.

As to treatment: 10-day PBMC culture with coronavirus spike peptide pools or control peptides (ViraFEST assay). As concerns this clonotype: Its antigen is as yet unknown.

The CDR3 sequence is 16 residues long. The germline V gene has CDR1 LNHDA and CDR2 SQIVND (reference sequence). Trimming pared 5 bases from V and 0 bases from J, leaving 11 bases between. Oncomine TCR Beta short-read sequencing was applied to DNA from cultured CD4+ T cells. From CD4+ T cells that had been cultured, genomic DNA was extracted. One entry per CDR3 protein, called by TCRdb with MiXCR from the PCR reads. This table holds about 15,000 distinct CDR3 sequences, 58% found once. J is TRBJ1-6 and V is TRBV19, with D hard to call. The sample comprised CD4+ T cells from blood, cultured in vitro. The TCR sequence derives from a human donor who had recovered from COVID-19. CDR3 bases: TGTGCCAGTAGTTCCGGGTTCAGCTCCTATAATTCACCCCTCCACTTT. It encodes CASSSGFSSYNSPLHF.